This T cell receptor (beta chain) is from a study of T cell changes during pregnancy in multiple sclerosis. CDR3 length: 17 amino acids. The germline gives CDR1 LGHNA, CDR2 YSLEER. J was trimmed by 5 bases and V by 1 base; bases with no gene match: 9. This table comes from immunoSEQ multiplex PCR, and its TCRdb copy is limited to in-frame clones, with some not included. The table lists around 21,000 clones, about 87% of them singletons, with 6.5% to 8.5% in the top ten. This receptor was identified in a female donor in good health, enrolled as a control in a pregnancy study. V and J are TRBV4-3 and TRBJ2-1, with TRBD2 matching 9 bases. The specimen was CD8+ T cells from peripheral blood mononuclear cells, collected in the third trimester of pregnancy. CDR3 sequence (DNA): TGCGCCAGCAGCCAAGCTCTAGCGGGAAAGTCGGACAATGAGCAGTTCTTC. Amino acids: CASSQALAGKSDNEQFF.